The 19 T cell receptor beta chains in this list originate from one sample, sequenced in a study of blood T cell repertoires in COVID-19. Sequencing used immunoSEQ multiplex PCR; TCRdb keeps in-frame clones, though not all of them. Counted here are 200,000 to 300,000 clones, more than 75% occurring once; the ten biggest clones make up 0.95% to 1%. The sequencing sample was made of peripheral blood. The receptors derive from a woman in her thirties or forties who had recovered from COVID-19.

The chain uses TRBV19 and TRBJ1-1; 11 nucleotides align to TRBD1. The CDR3 is 15 amino acids. The V gene end was trimmed by 6 bases and the J gene end by 5 bases; junction bases not matched to a gene: 8. Germline CDR1 reads LNHDA; CDR2 reads SQIVND (reference sequence). DNA for the CDR3: TGTGCCAGTAGGAGCAGGACAGGGGGCTATACTGAAGCTTTCTTT. Its translation: CASRSRTGGYTEAFF. Full variable domain (rest looked up from reference TRBV19 and TRBJ1-1): DGGITQSPKYLFRKEGQNVTLSCEQNLNHDAMYWYRQDPGQGLRLIYYSQIVNDFQKGDIAEGYSVSREKKESFPLTVTSAQKNPTAFYLCASRSRTGGYTEAFFGQGTRLTVV.

This rearrangement joins TRBV11-2 to TRBJ2-1, with 9 bases matching TRBD2. The CDR3 contains 16 residues. Trimming at V came to 1 base and at J to 6 bases, leaving 7 bases not matched to a gene. Germline CDR1 and CDR2: SGHAT and FQNNGV. The CDR3 DNA follows: TGTGCCAGCAGCTTAGTTGGCGGGAGGGCGTCCAATGAGCAGTTCTTC. It yields the protein CASSLVGGRASNEQFF.

The chain employs TRBV12-2 and TRBJ2-6; the table gives TRBD1 as D, unverified against the DNA. TRBV12-2 is recorded as a pseudogene. The CDR3 is 16 amino acids. The CDR3 coding sequence is TGTGCAAGTCGCCCGGACAGGGCGGGTGGGGCCAACGTCCTGACTTTC. It is translated as CASRPDRAGGANVLTF.

This chain links TRBV6-6 with TRBJ2-4, with TRBD1 matching 7 bases. This CDR3 has 17 amino acids. J gave up 0 bases and V 5 bases, and 10 bases lay outside the gene matches. Germline assignment: CDR1 MNHNY and CDR2 SVGAGI (reference sequence). The CDR3 protein is CASSPLRTGLAKNIQYF. As DNA, the CDR3 is TGTGCCAGCAGTCCCCTTAGGACAGGCTTAGCCAAAAACATTCAGTACTTC.

The chain joins TRBV6-1 to TRBJ2-2, with 11 bases that match TRBD2. Germline values: CDR1 MNHNS, CDR2 SASEGT. CDR3 length equals 16 residues. The ends lost 4 bases at V and 1 base at J; junction bases unmatched: 2. The CDR3 region is CASSATSGGNTGELFF. CDR3 nucleotide sequence: TGTGCCAGCAGTGCTACTAGCGGGGGGAACACCGGGGAGCTGTTTTTT.

The genes are TRBV6-2 or TRBV6-3 and TRBJ2-2; unclear D gene. The ends were cut back, 6 bases at V and 13 bases at J, with 12 bases in the middle. CDR3 size: 11 residues. Germline V lookup: CDR1 MNHEY, CDR2 SVGEGT. The CDR3 DNA reads TGTGCCAGCAGCCCGACCGGGTGGCTGTTTTTT. Translation: CASSPTGWLFF.

This sequence joins TRBV3-1 (or the pseudogene TRBV3-2) and TRBJ2-1; possibly TRBD2 for D (6 bases). This CDR3 contains 14 residues. The germline CDR1 and CDR2 sequences are LGHDT and YNNKEL (reference sequence). Trimming cost V 4 bases and J 7 bases, with 14 bases left between them. CDR3 residues: CASSLAVAGNEQFF. In DNA, the CDR3 is TGTGCCAGCAGCCTAGCGGTCGCGGGGAATGAGCAGTTCTTC.

The chain joins TRBV30 to TRBJ1-2; 8 positions match TRBD1. CDR3 length: 16 residues. Germline CDR1 and CDR2: GTSNPN and SVGIG (reference sequence). V gave up 0 bases and J gave up 4 bases; unmatched junction bases: 10. In DNA, the CDR3 is TGTGCCTGGAGTGTATTCATTACAGGGGGTGGCTATGGCTACACCTTC. Translated: CAWSVFITGGGYGYTF.

V is TRBV29-1 and J is TRBJ1-2, with 12 bases fitting TRBD1. Germline V gene data show CDR1 as SQVTM and CDR2 as ANQGSEA. V lost 1 base and J lost 7; bases outside the gene matches: 4. The CDR3 has 14 amino acids. This chain's CDR3 is CSVEGGTGGSGYTF. In DNA form, the CDR3 reads TGCAGCGTTGAAGGGGGGACAGGGGGCTCTGGCTACACCTTC.

V and J are TRBV7-8 and TRBJ1-2, with 9 bases lining up with TRBD1. The CDR3 totals 16 residues. J was trimmed by 0 bases and V by 5 bases; bases with no gene match: 7. The germline V gene encodes CDR1 SGHVS and CDR2 FQNEAQ. CDR3 DNA: TGTGCCAGCAGCAGGACAGGGGTAGGGCCTAACTATGGCTACACCTTC. Its protein product is CASSRTGVGPNYGYTF. The variable domain in full, completed from reference TRBV7-8 and TRBJ1-2, reads GAGVSQSPRYKVAKRGQDVALRCDPISGHVSLFWYQQALGQGPEFLTYFQNEAQLDKSGLPSDRFFAERPEGSVSTLKIQRTQQEDSAVYLCASSRTGVGPNYGYTFGSGTRLTVV.

The rearrangement links TRBV10-3 to TRBJ2-1, with 8 bases identical to TRBD2. J was trimmed by 0 bases and V by 8 bases; bases with no gene match: 9. Germline loops: CDR1 ENHRY, CDR2 SYGVKD. The CDR3 is 16 residues long. This CDR3 reads CAIDPSSGSSYNEQFF. The CDR3 DNA reads TGTGCCATCGACCCCTCCAGCGGGAGCTCCTACAATGAGCAGTTCTTC.

V gene TRBV9 combines with J gene TRBJ2-3, with 12 bases aligning to TRBD2. The CDR3 covers 15 residues. The trim removed 3 bases at V and 4 bases at J, leaving 3 bases unmatched. Germline V CDR1 and CDR2: SGDLS, YYNGEE. CDR3 sequence (DNA): TGTGCCAGCAGCGCGACTAGCGGGAGTCCAGATACGCAGTATTTT. It yields the protein CASSATSGSPDTQYF.

The chain employs TRBV18 and TRBJ2-4; 10 nucleotides line up with TRBD1. Unmatched junction bases numbered 3, after V lost 3 bases and J lost 1 base. CDR3 length equals 16 residues. Germline CDR1 is KGHSH and CDR2 is LQKENI. CDR3 protein: CASSPPGQGAKNIQYF. The CDR3 nucleotides are TGTGCCAGCTCACCCCCGGGACAGGGGGCCAAAAACATTCAGTACTTC. Full variable domain (remainder filled in from reference TRBV18 and TRBJ2-4): NAGVMQNPRHLVRRRGQEARLRCSPMKGHSHVYWYRQLPEEGLKFMVYLQKENIIDESGMPKERFSAEFPKEGPSILRIQQVVRGDSAAYFCASSPPGQGAKNIQYFGAGTRLSVL.

This chain connects TRBV3-1 (or the pseudogene TRBV3-2) to TRBJ2-3; the D gene is possibly TRBD2 (5 bases). CDR3 length: 16 residues. V gave up 1 base and J gave up 2 bases, with 13 bases separating them. Germline V CDR1 and CDR2: LGHDT, YNNKEL (reference sequence). DNA of the CDR3: TGTGCCAGCAGCCAAGGGGCGGGCAGACTCACAGATACGCAGTATTTT. Translated: CASSQGAGRLTDTQYF.

This sequence joins TRBV5-1 and TRBJ2-1; 10 bases match TRBD2. The CDR3 is made up of 15 amino acids. Germline CDR1 is SGHRS and CDR2 is YFSETQ. With 4 bases clipped from V and 2 bases from J, the junction kept 3 bases outside the gene matches. CDR3 sequence (DNA): TGCGCCAGCAGCCCGACTAGCGGGCCCTACAATGAGCAGTTCTTC. Its translation: CASSPTSGPYNEQFF.

The J gene is TRBJ1-1, the V gene TRBV19; TRBD1 might be the D (6 bases). Trimming removed 5 bases from V and 12 bases from J, with 16 bases in between. Germline-derived CDR1 and CDR2 are LNHDA and SQIVND (reference sequence). The CDR3 totals 12 residues. The CDR3 is CASSPRTDRTFF. The CDR3 bases are TGTGCCAGTAGTCCCCGGACAGACCGGACTTTCTTT.

The chain employs TRBV20-1 and TRBJ1-2; weak D call: TRBD1 (6 bases). There are 11 residues in the CDR3. CDR1 DFQATT and CDR2 SNEGSKA come from the germline V gene (reference sequence). The CDR3, as DNA: TGCATTAACCCGGACAGAAATGGCTACACCTTC. Translating it yields CINPDRNGYTF.

V is TRBV19 and J is TRBJ1-5, with D unresolved. The germline V gene has CDR1 LNHDA and CDR2 SQIVND (reference sequence). The CDR3 sequence is 15 residues long. Trimming took off 3 bases at V and 7 bases at J, with 16 bases between the two ends. Here the CDR3 reads CASSMAGTPRQPQHF. Written as DNA, the CDR3 is TGTGCCAGTAGTATGGCGGGCACCCCACGGCAGCCCCAGCATTTT.

This clone showed up just a few times. This chain uses TRBV30 with TRBJ1-5; D call uncertain. V was cut by 1 base and J by 0 bases, with 10 bases left in between. The CDR3 covers 15 residues. Germline CDR1 GTSNPN, CDR2 SVGIG (reference sequence). DNA for the CDR3: TGTGCCTGGAGTGCCGGAGCCTATAGCAATCAGCCCCAGCATTTT. It translates to CAWSAGAYSNQPQHF.